Sequencing of this TCR beta chain was carried out in a study of CD8+ T cells in alopecia areata. Across the whole study: Once tofacitinib had been taken for 6 to 18 months, 6 months off drug followed. Whole-study results and caveats: Under tofacitinib, fewer expanded CD8+ clones appeared among the top 100 scalp clones. How baseline CD8+ expansion relates to response remains uncertain (there was one nonresponder).

This CDR3 comprises 15 residues. CDR1 is MNHEY, CDR2 SVGAGI, per germline. The V end lost 0 bases, the J end lost 5 bases, and 13 bases lay between the germline ends. Treatment denoted: oral pan-JAK inhibitor, 5-10 mg twice daily. Peripheral blood samples and lesional scalp punch biopsies were obtained from alopecia areata patients. TCR sequencing used cDNA made by reverse transcription of extracted RNA. Only in-frame clones appear in the TCRdb table, and some are missing; sequencing was by immunoSEQ multiplex PCR. This table holds 100,000 to 130,000 clones, about four fifths found once. A note on this clone: What it binds is unknown.

This sample comprised CD8+ T cells sorted from blood, obtained at week 24, from a patient treated with tofacitinib. J is TRBJ1-1 and V is TRBV6-5; perhaps TRBD1 as D (6 bases). The clonotype originates from a human donor with alopecia areata. In DNA form, the CDR3 reads TGTGCCAGCAGTTACTCGATACTGGGGGCGACTGAAGCTTTCTTT. It codes for CASSYSILGATEAFF.